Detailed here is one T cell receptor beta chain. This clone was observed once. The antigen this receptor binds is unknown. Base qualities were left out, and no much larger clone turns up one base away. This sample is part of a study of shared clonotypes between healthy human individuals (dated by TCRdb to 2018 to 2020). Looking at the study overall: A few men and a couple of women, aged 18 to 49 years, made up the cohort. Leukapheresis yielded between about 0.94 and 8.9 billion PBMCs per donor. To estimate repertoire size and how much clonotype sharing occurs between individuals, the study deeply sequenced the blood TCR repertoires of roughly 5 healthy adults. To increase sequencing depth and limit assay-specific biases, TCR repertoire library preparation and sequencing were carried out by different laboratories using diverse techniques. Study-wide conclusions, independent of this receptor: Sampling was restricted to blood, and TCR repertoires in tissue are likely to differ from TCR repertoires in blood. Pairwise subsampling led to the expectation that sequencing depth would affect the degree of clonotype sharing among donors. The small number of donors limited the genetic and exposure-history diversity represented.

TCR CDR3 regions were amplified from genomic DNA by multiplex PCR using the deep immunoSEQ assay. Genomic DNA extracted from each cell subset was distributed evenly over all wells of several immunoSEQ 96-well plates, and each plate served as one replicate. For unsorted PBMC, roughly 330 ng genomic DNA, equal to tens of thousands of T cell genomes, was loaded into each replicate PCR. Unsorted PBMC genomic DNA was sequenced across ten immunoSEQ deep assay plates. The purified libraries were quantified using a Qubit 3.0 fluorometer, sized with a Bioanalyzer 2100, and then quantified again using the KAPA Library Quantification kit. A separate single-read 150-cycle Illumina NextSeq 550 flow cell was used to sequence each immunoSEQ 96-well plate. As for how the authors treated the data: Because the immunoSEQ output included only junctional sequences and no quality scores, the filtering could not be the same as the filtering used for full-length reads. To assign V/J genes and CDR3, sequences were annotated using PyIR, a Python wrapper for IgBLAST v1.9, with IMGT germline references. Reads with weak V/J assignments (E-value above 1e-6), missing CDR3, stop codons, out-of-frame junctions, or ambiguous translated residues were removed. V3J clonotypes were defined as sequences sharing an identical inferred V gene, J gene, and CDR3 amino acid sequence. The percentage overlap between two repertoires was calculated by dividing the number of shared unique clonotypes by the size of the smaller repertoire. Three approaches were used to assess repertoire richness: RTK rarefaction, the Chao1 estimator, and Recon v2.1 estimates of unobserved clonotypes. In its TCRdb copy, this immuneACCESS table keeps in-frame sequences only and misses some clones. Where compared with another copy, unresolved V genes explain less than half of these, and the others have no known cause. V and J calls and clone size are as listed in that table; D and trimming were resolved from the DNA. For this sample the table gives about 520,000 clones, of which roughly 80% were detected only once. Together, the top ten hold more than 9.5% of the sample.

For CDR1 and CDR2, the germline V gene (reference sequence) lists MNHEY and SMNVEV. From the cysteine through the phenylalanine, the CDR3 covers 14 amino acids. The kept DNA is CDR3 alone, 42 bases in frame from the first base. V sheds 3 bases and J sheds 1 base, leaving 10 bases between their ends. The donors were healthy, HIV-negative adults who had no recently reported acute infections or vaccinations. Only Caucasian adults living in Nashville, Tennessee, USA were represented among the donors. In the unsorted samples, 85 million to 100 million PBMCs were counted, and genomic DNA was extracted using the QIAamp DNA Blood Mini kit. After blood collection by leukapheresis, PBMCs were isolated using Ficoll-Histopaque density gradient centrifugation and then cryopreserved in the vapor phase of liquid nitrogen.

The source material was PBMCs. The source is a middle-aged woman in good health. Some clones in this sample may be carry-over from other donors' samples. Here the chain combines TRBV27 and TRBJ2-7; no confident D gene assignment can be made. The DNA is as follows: TGTGCCAGCAGTTTGGCTGGGATATCCTACGAGCAGTACTTC. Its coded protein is CASSLAGISYEQYF.